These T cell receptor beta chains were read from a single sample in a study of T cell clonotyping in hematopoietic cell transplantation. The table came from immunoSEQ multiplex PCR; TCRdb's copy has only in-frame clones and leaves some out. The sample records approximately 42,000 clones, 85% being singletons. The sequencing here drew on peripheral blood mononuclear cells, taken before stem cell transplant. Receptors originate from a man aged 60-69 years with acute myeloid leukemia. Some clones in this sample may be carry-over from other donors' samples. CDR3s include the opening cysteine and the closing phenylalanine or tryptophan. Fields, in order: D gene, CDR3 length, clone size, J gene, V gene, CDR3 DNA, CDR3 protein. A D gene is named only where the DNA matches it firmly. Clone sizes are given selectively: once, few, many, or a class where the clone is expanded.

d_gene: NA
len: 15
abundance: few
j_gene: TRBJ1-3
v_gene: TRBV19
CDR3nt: TGTGCCAGTAGGTTTTCCACGAGCTCTGGAAACACCATATATTTT
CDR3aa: CASRFSTSSGNTIYF

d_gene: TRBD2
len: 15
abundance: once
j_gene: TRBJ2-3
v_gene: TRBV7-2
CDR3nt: TGTGCCAGCAGCCGTAGCGGGGGGGCTGCAGATACGCAGTATTTT
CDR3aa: CASSRSGGAADTQYF

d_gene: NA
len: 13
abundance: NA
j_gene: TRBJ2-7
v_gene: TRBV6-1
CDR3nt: TGTGCCAGCAAGGACCCCCAATCCTACGAGCAGTACTTC
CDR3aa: CASKDPQSYEQYF

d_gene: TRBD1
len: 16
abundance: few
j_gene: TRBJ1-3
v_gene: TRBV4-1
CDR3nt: TGCGCCAGCAGCCAAGAGGGGACAGTGGTTCGAAACACCATATATTTT
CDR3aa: CASSQEGTVVRNTIYF

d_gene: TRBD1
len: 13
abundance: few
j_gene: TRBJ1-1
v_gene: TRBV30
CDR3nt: TGTGCCTGGATAGTACAGGGGAACCCTGAAGCTTTCTTT
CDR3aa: CAWIVQGNPEAFF

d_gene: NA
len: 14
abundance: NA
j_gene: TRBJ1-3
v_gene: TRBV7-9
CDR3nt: TGTGCCAGCAGCGACATGGGCTCTGGAAACACCATATATTTT
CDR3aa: CASSDMGSGNTIYF

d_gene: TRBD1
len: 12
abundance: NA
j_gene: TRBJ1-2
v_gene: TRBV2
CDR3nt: TGTGCCAGCAGGACAGGGGATTATGGCTACACCTTC
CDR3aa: CASRTGDYGYTF

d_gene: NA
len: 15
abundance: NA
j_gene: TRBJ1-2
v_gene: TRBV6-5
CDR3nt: TGTGCCAGCAGTTACTCCCCAGGCTACCCCTATGGCTACACCTTC
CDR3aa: CASSYSPGYPYGYTF

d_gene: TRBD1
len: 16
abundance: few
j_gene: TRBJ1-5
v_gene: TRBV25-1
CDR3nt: TGTGCCAGCAGTGGTGAGGACAGGCATAGCAATCAGCCCCAGCATTTT
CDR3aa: CASSGEDRHSNQPQHF

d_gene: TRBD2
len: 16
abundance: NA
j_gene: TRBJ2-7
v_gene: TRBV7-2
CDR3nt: TGTGCCAGCAGCTTAGTGCCAGCGGGGGACCTCTACGAGCAGTACTTC
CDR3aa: CASSLVPAGDLYEQYF

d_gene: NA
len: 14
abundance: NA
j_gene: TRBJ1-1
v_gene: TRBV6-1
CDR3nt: TGTGCCAGCAGTTTTCAAGGGGGGAGTGCTGAAGCTTTCTTT
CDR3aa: CASSFQGGSAEAFF

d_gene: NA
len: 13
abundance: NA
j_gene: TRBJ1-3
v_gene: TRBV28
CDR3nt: TGTGCCAGCAGTCCAGGACAGTCGAACACCATATATTTT
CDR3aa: CASSPGQSNTIYF

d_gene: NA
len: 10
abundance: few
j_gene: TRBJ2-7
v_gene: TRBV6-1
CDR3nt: TGTGCCAGCAGTGAAAACCGGCTCTCCTTC
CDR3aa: CASSENRLSF

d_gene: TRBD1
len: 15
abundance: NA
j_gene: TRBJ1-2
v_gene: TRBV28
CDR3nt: TGTGCCAGCAACGAGCCGGGACAGGGAAACTATGGCTACACCTTC
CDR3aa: CASNEPGQGNYGYTF

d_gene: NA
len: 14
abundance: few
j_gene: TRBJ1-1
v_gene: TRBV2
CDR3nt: TGTGCCAGCAGTCGCGGACGGGGGAACACTGAAGCTTTCTTT
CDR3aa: CASSRGRGNTEAFF

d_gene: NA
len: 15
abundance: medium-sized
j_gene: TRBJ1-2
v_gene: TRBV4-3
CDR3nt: TGCGCCAGCAGCCAAGCGTTACAGGGAGACTATGGCTACACCTTC
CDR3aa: CASSQALQGDYGYTF

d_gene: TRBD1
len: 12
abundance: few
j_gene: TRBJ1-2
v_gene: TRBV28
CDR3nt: TGTGCCAGCAGGCTGGACAGGGTTGGCTACACCTTC
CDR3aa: CASRLDRVGYTF

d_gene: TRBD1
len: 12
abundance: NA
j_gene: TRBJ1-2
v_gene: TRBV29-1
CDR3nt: TGCAGCGTTAGTGGCCGGGACAGCTTATACACCTTC
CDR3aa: CSVSGRDSLYTF

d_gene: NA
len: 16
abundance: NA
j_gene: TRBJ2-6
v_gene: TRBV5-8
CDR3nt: TGTGCCAGCAGCTTGGGGGTAGACTCTGGGGCCAACGTCCTGACTTTC
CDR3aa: CASSLGVDSGANVLTF

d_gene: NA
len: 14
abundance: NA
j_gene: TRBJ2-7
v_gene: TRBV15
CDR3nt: TGTGCCACCAGCAGAGAAGGGATCTCCTACGAGCAGTACTTC
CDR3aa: CATSREGISYEQYF

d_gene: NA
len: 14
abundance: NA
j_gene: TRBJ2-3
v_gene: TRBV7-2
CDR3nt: TGTGCCAGCAGCTTGGCGCTAAATGTAGATACGCAGTATTTT
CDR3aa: CASSLALNVDTQYF

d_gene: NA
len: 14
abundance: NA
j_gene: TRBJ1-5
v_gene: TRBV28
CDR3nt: TGTGCCAGCGGAGGGTGGGCCAGCAATCAGCCCCAGCATTTT
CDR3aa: CASGGWASNQPQHF

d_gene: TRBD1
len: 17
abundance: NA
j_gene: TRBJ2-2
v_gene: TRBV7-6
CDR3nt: TGTGCCAGCAGCTTAGTTGGGGGGACAGGGACTATCGGGGAGCTGTTTTTT
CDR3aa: CASSLVGGTGTIGELFF

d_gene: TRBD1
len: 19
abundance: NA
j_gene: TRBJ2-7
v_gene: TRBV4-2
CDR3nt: TGTGCCAGCAGCCAAGTTCCGGGTCCGACAGGGGGCTCATCCTACGAGCAGTACTTC
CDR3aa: CASSQVPGPTGGSSYEQYF